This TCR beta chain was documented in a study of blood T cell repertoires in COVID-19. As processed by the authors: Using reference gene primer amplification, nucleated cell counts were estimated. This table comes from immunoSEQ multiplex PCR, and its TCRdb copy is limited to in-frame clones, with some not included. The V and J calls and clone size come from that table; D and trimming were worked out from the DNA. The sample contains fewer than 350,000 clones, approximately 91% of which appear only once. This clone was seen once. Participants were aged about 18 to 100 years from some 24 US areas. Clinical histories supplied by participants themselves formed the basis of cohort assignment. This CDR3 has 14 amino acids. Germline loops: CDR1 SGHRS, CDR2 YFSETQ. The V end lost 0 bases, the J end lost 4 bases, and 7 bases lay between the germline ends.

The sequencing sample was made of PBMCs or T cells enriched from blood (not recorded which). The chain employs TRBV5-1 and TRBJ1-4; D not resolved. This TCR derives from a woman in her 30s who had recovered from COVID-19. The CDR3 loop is CASSLAVYNEKLFF. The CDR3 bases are TGCGCCAGCAGCTTGGCGGTGTATAATGAAAAACTGTTTTTT.